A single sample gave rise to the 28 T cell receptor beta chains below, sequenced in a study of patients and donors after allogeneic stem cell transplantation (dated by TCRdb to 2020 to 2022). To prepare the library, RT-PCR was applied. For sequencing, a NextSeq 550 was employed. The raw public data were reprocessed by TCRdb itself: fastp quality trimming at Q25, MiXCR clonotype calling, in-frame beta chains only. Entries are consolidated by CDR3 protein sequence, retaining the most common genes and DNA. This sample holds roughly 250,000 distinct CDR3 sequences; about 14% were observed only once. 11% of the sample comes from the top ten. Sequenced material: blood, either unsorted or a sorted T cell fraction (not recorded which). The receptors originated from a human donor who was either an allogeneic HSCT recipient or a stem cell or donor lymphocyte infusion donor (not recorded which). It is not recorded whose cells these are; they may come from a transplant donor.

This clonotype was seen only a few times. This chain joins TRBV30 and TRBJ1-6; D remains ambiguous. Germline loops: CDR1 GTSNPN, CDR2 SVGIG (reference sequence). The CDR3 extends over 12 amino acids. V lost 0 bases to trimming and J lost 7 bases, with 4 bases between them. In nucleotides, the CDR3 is TGTGCCTGGAGTGTGGAGAATTCACCCCTCCACTTT. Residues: CAWSVENSPLHF.

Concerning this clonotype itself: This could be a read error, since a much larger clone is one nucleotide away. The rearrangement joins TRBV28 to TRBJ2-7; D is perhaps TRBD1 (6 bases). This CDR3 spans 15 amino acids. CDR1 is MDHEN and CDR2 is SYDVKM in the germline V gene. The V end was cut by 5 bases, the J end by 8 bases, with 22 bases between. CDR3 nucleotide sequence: TGTGCCAGCAGTAGAGGGACACTAGGGATGTACAAGCAGTACTTC. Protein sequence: CASSRGTLGMYKQYF.

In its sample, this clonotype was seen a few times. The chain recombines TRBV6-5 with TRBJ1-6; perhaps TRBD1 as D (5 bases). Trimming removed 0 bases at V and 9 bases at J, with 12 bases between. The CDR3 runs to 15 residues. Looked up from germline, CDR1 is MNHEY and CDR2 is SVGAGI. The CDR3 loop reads CASSYSNHGGSPLHF. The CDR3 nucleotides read TGTGCCAGCAGTTACTCGAACCACGGGGGTTCACCCCTCCACTTT.

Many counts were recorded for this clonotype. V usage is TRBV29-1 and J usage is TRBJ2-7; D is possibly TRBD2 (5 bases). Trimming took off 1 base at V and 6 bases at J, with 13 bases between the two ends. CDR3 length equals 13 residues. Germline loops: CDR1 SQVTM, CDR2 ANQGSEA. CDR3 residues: CSVEVSGFGEQYF. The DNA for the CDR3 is TGCAGCGTTGAAGTGTCGGGGTTTGGCGAGCAGTACTTC.

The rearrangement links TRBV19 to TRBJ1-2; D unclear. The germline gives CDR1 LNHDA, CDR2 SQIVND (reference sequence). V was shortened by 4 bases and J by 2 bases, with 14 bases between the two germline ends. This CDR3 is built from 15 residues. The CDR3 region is CASSSQTPRNYGYTF. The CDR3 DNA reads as TGTGCCAGTAGTAGCCAGACCCCCCGGAACTATGGCTACACCTTC. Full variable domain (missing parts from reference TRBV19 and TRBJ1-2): DGGITQSPKYLFRKEGQNVTLSCEQNLNHDAMYWYRQDPGQGLRLIYYSQIVNDFQKGDIAEGYSVSREKKESFPLTVTSAQKNPTAFYLCASSSQTPRNYGYTFGSGTRLTVV.

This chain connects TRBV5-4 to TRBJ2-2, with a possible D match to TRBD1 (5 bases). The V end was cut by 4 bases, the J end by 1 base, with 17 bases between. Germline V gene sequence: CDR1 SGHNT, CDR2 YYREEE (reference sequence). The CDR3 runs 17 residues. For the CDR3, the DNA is TGTGCCAGCAGCACCGGACACGCAAACCGGAACACCGGGGAGCTGTTTTTT. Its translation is CASSTGHANRNTGELFF.

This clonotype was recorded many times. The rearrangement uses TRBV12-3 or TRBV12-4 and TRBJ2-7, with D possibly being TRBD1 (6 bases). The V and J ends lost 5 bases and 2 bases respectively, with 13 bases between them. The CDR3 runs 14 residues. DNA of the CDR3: TGTGCCAGCAGTGCTCCAACAGGGACCTACGAGCAGTACTTC. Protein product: CASSAPTGTYEQYF.

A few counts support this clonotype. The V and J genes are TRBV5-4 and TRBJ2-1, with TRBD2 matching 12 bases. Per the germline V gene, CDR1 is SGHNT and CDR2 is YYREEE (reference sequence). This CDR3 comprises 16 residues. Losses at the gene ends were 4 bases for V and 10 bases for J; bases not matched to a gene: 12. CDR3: CASSGSSGRVQSEQFF. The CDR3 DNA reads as TGTGCCAGCAGCGGGTCTAGCGGGAGGGTACAATCGGAGCAGTTCTTC.

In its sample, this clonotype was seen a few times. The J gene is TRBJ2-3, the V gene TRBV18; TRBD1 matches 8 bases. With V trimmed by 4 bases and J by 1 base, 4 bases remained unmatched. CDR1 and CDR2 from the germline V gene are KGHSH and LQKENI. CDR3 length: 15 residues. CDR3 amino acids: CASSRQGTGTDTQYF. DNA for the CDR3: TGTGCCAGCTCACGACAGGGGACGGGCACAGATACGCAGTATTTT.

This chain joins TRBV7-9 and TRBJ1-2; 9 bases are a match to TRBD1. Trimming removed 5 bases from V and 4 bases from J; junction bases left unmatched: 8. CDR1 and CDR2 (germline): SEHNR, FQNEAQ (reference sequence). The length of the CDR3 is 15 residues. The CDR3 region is CASSLQGAKVYGYTF. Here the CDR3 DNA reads TGTGCCAGCAGCCTACAGGGGGCGAAGGTCTATGGCTACACCTTC.

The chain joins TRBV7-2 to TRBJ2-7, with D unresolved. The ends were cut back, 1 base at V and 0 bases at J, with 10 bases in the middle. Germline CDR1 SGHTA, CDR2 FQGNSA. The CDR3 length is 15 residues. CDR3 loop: CASSLDPRSSYEQYF. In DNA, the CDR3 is TGTGCCAGCAGCTTAGATCCAAGGAGCTCCTACGAGCAGTACTTC.

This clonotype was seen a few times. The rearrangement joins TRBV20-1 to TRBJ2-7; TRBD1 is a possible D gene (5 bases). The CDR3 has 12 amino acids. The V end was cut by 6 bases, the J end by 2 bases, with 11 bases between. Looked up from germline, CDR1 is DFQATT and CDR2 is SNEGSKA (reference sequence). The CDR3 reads CSAQDKAYEQYF. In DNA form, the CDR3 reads TGCAGTGCGCAGGACAAAGCCTACGAGCAGTACTTC.

The CDR3: CASSQDVTRSEAFF. The CDR3 DNA is TGCGCCAGCAGCCAAGATGTCACCCGCTCTGAAGCTTTCTTT. The chain has TRBV4-3 and TRBJ1-1; D is unclear. CDR3 length equals 14 residues. Trimming shortened V by 0 bases and J by 6 bases, and 11 bases separated the two germline ends. CDR1 is LGHNA and CDR2 is YSLEER in the germline V gene.

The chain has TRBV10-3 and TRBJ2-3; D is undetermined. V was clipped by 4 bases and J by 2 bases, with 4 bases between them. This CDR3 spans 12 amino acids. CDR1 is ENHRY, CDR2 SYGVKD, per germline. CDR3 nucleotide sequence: TGTGCCATCAGTGGCGCCACAGATACGCAGTATTTT. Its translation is CAISGATDTQYF.

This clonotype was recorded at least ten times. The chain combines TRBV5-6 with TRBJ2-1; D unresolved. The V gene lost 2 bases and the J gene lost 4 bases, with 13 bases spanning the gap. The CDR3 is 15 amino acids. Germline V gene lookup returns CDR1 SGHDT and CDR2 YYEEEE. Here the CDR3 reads CASSFRHGAYNEQFF. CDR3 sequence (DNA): TGTGCCAGCAGCTTTCGACACGGAGCTTACAATGAGCAGTTCTTC.

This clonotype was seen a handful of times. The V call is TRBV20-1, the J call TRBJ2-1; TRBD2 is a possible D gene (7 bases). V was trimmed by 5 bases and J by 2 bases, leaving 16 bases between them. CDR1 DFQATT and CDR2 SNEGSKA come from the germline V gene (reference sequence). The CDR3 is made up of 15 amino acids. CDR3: CSAVRGGGAYNEQFF. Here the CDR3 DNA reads TGCAGTGCTGTACGAGGGGGGGGCGCCTACAATGAGCAGTTCTTC.

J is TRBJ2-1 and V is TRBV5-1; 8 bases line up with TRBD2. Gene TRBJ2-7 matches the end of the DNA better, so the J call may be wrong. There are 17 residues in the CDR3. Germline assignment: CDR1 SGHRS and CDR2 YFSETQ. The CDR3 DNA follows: TGCGCCAGCAGCTTGGGGGTCGGGGGGGCCAATGGCAATGAGCAGTACTTC. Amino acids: CASSLGVGGANGNEQYF.

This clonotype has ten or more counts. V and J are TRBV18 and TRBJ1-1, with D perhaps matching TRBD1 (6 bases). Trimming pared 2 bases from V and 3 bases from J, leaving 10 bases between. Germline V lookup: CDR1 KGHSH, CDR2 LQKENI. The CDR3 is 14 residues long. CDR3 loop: CASSPGGADTEAFF. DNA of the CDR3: TGTGCCAGCTCACCAGGGGGGGCGGACACTGAAGCTTTCTTT.

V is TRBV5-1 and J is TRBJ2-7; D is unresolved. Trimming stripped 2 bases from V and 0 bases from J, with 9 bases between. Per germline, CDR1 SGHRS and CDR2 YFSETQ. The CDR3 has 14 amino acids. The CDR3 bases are TGCGCCAGCAGCTTAAAATGGGACTCCTACGAGCAGTACTTC. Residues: CASSLKWDSYEQYF. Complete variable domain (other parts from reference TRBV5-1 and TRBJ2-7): KAGVTQTPRYLIKTRGQQVTLSCSPISGHRSVSWYQQTPGQGLQFLFEYFSETQRNKGNFPGRFSGRQFSNSRSEMNVSTLELGDSALYLCASSLKWDSYEQYFGPGTRLTVT.

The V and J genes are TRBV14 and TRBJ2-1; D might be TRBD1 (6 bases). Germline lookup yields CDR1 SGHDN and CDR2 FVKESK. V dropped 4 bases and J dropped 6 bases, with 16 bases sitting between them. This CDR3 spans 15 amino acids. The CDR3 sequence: CASSPRGGRGNEQFF. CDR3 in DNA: TGTGCCAGCAGCCCCAGAGGGGGAAGGGGCAATGAGCAGTTCTTC.

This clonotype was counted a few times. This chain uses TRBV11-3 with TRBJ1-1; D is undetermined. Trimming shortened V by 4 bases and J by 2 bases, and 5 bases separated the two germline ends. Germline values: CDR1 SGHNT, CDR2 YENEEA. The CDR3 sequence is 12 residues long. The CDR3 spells CASSSKNTEAFF. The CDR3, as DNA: TGTGCCAGCAGCTCAAAAAACACTGAAGCTTTCTTT.

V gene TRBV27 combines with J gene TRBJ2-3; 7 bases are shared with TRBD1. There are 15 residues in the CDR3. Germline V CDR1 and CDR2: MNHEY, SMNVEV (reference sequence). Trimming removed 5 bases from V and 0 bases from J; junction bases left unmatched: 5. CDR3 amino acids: CASSPLQGSTDTQYF. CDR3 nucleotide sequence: TGTGCCAGCAGTCCGTTACAGGGGAGCACAGATACGCAGTATTTT.

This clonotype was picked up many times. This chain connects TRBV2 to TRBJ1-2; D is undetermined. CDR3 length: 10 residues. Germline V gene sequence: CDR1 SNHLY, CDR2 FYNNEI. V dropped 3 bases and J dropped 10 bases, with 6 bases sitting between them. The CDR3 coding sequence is TGTGCCAGCAGTGATAGCGCCTACACCTTC. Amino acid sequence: CASSDSAYTF.

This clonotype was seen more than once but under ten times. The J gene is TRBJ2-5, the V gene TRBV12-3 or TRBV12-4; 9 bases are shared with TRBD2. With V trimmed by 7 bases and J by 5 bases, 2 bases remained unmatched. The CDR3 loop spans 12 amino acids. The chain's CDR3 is CASTSGVETQYF. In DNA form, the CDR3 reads TGTGCCAGCACTAGCGGGGTTGAGACCCAGTACTTC.

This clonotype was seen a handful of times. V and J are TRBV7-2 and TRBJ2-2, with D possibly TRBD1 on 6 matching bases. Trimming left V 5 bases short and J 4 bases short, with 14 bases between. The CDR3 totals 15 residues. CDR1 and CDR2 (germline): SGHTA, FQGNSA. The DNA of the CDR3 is TGTGCCAGCAGCAGAGCCGGACAGACCACCGGGGAGCTGTTTTTT. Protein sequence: CASSRAGQTTGELFF. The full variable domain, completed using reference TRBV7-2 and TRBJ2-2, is GAGVSQSPSNKVTEKGKDVELRCDPISGHTALYWYRQSLGQGLEFLIYFQGNSAPDKSGLPSDRFSAERTGGSVSTLTIQRTQQEDSAVYLCASSRAGQTTGELFFGEGSRLTVL.

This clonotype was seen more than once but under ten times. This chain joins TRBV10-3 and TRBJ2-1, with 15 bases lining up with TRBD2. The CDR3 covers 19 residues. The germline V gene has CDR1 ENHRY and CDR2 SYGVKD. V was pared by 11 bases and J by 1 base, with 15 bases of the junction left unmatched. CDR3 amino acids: CASLPGLAGGPVSYNEQFF. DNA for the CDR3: TGTGCCTCACTCCCCGGACTAGCGGGGGGGCCGGTGTCCTACAATGAGCAGTTCTTC.

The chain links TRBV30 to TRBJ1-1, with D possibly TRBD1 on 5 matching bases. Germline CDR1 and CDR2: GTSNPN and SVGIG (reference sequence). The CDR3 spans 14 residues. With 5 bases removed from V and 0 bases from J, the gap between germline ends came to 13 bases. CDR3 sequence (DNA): TGTGCCTGGCTGACCGGGGGAATGAACACTGAAGCTTTCTTT. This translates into CAWLTGGMNTEAFF. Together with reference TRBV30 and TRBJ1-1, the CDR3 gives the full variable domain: SQTIHQWPATLVQPVGSPLSLECTVEGTSNPNLYWYRQAAGRGLQLLFYSVGIGQISSEVPQNLSASRPQDRQFILSSKKLLLSDSGFYLCAWLTGGMNTEAFFGQGTRLTVV.

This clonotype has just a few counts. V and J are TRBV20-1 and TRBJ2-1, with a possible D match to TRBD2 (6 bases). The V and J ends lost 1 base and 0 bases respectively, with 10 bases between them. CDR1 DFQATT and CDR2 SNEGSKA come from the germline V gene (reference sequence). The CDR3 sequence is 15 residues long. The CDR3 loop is CSARVAESSYNEQFF. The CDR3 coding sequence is TGCAGTGCTAGAGTAGCGGAAAGCTCCTACAATGAGCAGTTCTTC.